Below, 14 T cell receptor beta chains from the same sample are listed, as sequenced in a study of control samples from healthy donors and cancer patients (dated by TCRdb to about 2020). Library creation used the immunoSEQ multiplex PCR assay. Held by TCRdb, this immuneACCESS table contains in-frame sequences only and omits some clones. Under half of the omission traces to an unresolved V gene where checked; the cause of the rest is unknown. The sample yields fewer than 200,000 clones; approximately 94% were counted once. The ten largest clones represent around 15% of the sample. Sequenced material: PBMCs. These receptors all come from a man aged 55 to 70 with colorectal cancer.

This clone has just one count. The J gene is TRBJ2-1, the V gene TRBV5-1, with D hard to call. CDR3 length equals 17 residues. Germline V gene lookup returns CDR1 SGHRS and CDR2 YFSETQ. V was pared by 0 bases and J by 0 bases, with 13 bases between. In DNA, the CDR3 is TGCGCCAGCAGCTTGGCCTTTAGCTTGGGCTCCTACAATGAGCAGTTCTTC. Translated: CASSLAFSLGSYNEQFF.

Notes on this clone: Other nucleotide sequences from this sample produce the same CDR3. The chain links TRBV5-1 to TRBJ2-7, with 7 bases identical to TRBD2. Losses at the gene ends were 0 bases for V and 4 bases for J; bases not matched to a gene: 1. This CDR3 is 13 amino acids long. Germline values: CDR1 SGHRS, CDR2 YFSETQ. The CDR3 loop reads CASSLGGGYEQYF. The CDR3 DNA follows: TGCGCCAGCAGCTTGGGGGGAGGGTACGAGCAGTACTTC.

CDR3 DNA: TGTGCCAGCCCCTGGACAAAAAGCACAGATACGCAGTATTTT. Translation: CASPWTKSTDTQYF. The chain recombines TRBV21-1 with TRBJ2-3; the table gives TRBD1 as D, unverified against the DNA. TRBV21-1 corresponds to a pseudogene. The CDR3 covers 14 residues.

In nucleotides, the CDR3 is TGTGCCAGCAGTGCCGGACAGCACTATGGCTACACCTTC. Its protein is CASSAGQHYGYTF. The chain has TRBV2 and TRBJ1-2; D is possibly TRBD1 (6 bases). The CDR3 spans 13 residues. The germline CDR1 and CDR2 sequences are SNHLY and FYNNEI. V shed 4 bases and J shed 3 bases, with 9 bases lying between them.

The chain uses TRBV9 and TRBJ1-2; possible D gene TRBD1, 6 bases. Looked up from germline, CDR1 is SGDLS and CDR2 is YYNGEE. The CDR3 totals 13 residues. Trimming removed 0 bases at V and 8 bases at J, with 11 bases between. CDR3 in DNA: TGTGCCAGCAGCGTAGGACAGGACAGCGGCTACACCTTC. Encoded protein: CASSVGQDSGYTF.

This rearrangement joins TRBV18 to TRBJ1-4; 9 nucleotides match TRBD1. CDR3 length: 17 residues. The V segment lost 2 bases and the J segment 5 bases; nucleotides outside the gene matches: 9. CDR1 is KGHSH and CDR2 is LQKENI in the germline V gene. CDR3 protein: CASSPGPKGQGNEKLFF. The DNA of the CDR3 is TGTGCCAGCTCACCAGGGCCAAAGGGACAGGGAAATGAAAAACTGTTTTTT.

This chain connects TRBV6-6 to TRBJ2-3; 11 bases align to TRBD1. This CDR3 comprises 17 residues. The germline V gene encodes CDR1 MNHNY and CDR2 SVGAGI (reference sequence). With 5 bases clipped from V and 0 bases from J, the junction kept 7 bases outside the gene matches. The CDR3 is CASSPGQGVLSTDTQYF. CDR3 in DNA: TGTGCCAGCAGTCCGGGACAGGGGGTTCTAAGCACAGATACGCAGTATTTT.

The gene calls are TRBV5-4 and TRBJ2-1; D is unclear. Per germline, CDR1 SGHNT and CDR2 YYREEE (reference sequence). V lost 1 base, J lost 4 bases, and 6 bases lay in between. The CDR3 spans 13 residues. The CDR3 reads CASSLSAYNEQFF. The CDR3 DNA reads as TGTGCCAGCAGCTTGTCAGCATACAATGAGCAGTTCTTC.

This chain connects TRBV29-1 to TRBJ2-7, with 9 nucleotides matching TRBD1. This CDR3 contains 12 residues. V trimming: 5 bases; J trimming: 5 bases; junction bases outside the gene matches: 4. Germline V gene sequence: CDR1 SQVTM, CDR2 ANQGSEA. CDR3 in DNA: TGCAGCGTTTGGACAGGGGTCGACGAGCAGTACTTC. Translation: CSVWTGVDEQYF.

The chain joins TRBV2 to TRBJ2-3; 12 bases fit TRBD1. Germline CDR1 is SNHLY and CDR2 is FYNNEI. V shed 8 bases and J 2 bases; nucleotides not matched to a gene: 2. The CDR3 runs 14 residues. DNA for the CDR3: TGTGCCAGCGGGGGACAGGGGGCCACAGATACGCAGTATTTT. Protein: CASGGQGATDTQYF.

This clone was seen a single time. The CDR3 loop reads CASSLDSLSGNTIYF. DNA of the CDR3: TGTGCCAGCTCACTTGACAGCCTCTCTGGAAACACCATATATTTT. This chain links TRBV18 with TRBJ1-3; a possible D gene is TRBD1 (5 bases). This CDR3 has 15 residues. Trimming removed 4 bases from V and 0 bases from J, with 10 bases in between. From germline, CDR1 is KGHSH and CDR2 LQKENI.

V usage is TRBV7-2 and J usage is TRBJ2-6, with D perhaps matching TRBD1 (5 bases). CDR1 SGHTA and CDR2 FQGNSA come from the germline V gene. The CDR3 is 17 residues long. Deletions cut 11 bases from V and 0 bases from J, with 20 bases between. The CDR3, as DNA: TGTGCCGAGACAGATCTACTCCTGCCCTCTGGGGCCAACGTCCTGACTTTC. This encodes CAETDLLLPSGANVLTF.

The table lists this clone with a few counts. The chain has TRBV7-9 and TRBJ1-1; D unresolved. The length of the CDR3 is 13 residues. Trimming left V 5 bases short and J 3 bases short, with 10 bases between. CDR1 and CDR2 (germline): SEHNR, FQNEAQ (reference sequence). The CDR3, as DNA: TGTGCCAGCAGCCTTGACGGATACACTGAAGCTTTCTTT. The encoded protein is CASSLDGYTEAFF.

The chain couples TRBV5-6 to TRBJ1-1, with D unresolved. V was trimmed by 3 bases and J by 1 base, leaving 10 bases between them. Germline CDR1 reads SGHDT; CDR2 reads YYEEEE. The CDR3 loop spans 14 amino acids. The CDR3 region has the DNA TGTGCCAGCAGCTCTTGGACGGCGAACACTGAAGCTTTCTTT. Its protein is CASSSWTANTEAFF.